Listed below are T cell receptor beta chains from one sample, sequenced in a study of T cells in narcolepsy. Profiled with immunoSEQ multiplex PCR; TCRdb holds only in-frame clones, not every one. The sample has tens of thousands of clones, roughly 80% seen once. Sequencing was carried out using CD45RA- memory CD4+ T cells from PBMCs. The source is a human donor with narcolepsy. Each CDR3 is given with its conserved first and last residue. Fields, in order: D gene, clone size, V gene, J gene, CDR3 protein, CDR3 DNA. D genes are given only for firm matches. Size is omitted from some rows. Given values are once, few, many or a class for expanded clones.

>NA|few|TRBV6-1|TRBJ1-3
CASSEWVDTIYF
TGTGCCAGCAGTGAATGGGTGGACACCATATATTTT
>NA|NA|TRBV19|TRBJ1-1
CASSVGPGGTEAFF
TGTGCCAGTAGTGTGGGACCGGGCGGCACTGAAGCTTTCTTT
>NA|NA|TRBV29-1|TRBJ1-1
CSVGLNTEAFF
TGCAGCGTTGGGTTGAACACTGAAGCTTTCTTT
>NA|NA|TRBV30|TRBJ1-2
CAWSVSIGRGGYTF
TGTGCCTGGAGTGTATCTATAGGGAGAGGTGGCTACACCTTC
>NA|NA|TRBV6-1|TRBJ1-2
CASSEPGFNYGYTF
TGTGCCAGCAGTGAACCCGGATTTAACTATGGCTACACCTTC
>NA|NA|TRBV4-2|TRBJ1-2
CASSQDTGYTF
TGTGCCAGCAGCCAAGATACTGGCTACACCTTC
>TRBD2|NA|TRBV5-4|TRBJ2-5
CASSLTSGGQETQYF
TGTGCCAGCAGCTTGACTAGCGGGGGTCAAGAGACCCAGTACTTC
>TRBD1|NA|TRBV4-3|TRBJ1-1
CASSRVQGEAFF
TGCGCCAGCAGTCGAGTACAGGGGGAAGCTTTCTTT
>NA|NA|TRBV7-9|TRBJ1-3
CASSLGNSGNTIYF
TGTGCCAGCAGCTTAGGTAACTCTGGAAACACCATATATTTT
>TRBD1|NA|TRBV29-1|TRBJ1-5
CSVSGGQGGQPQHF
TGCAGCGTTTCGGGCGGGCAGGGGGGTCAGCCCCAGCATTTT
>NA|NA|TRBV7-9|TRBJ2-2
CASSLSRGNTGELFF
TGTGCCAGCAGCTTAAGTCGGGGGAACACCGGGGAGCTGTTTTTT
>NA|NA|TRBV1|TRBJ1-2
CTSSHEGAGYGYTF
TGCACCAGCAGCCACGAGGGGGCGGGCTATGGCTACACCTTC
>NA|NA|TRBV5-4|TRBJ1-1
CASSLKGLPEAFF
TGTGCCAGCAGCTTGAAGGGGCTACCTGAAGCTTTCTTT
>NA|NA|TRBV10-2|TRBJ2-7
CASLSVGYEQYF
TGCGCCAGCCTCTCAGTGGGGTACGAGCAGTACTTC
>TRBD1|NA|TRBV18|TRBJ1-2
CASSPGQGYGYTF
TGTGCCAGCTCACCTGGACAGGGGTATGGCTACACCTTC
>TRBD1|NA|TRBV5-1|TRBJ2-5
CASSPGTGMETQYF
TGCGCCAGCAGCCCAGGGACAGGGATGGAGACCCAGTACTTC
>NA|few|TRBV4-3|TRBJ1-2
CASSPSGAGGYTF
TGCGCCAGCAGTCCCTCGGGGGCAGGGGGCTACACCTTC
>NA|NA|TRBV13|TRBJ1-1
CASSLPAANTEAFF
TGTGCCAGCAGCCTCCCGGCGGCGAACACTGAAGCTTTCTTT
>NA|NA|TRBV4-3|TRBJ1-3
CASSQGEEWAPSGNTIYF
TGCGCCAGCAGCCAAGGGGAGGAATGGGCCCCCTCTGGAAACACCATATATTTT
>NA|NA|TRBV6-5|TRBJ2-3
CASYSRRTDTQYF
TGTGCCAGCTACAGCCGACGCACAGATACGCAGTATTTT
>NA|NA|TRBV7-2|TRBJ2-1
CASSRQGSDNEQFF
TGTGCCAGCAGCAGGCAGGGGAGCGACAATGAGCAGTTCTTC
>TRBD1|NA|TRBV14|TRBJ1-2
CASSRGQNYGYTF
TGTGCCAGCAGCCGGGGACAGAACTATGGCTACACCTTC
>NA|NA|TRBV7-8|TRBJ1-2
CASSPTVNYGYTF
TGTGCCAGCAGCCCTACAGTTAACTATGGCTACACCTTC
>TRBD1|NA|TRBV29-1|TRBJ1-2
CSVSDRGLGYTF
TGCAGCGTCTCGGACAGGGGGCTCGGCTACACCTTC
>TRBD1|once|TRBV11-2|TRBJ1-5
CASSLNGQGKQPQHF
TGTGCCAGCAGCTTAAATGGACAGGGGAAACAGCCCCAGCATTTT
>NA|once|TRBV18|TRBJ2-3
CASSPENTDTQYF
TGTGCCAGCTCACCAGAGAACACAGATACGCAGTATTTT
>TRBD1|NA|TRBV28|TRBJ1-2
CAAIQGVLGGYTF
TGTGCCGCGATCCAGGGGGTTTTAGGAGGCTACACCTTC
>TRBD1|NA|TRBV6-5|TRBJ2-5
CASKATGKETQYF
TGTGCCAGCAAAGCGACAGGGAAAGAGACCCAGTACTTC
>TRBD1|NA|TRBV19|TRBJ1-5
CASSPGGSGHQPQHF
TGTGCCAGTAGTCCAGGGGGCTCAGGGCATCAGCCCCAGCATTTT
>NA|NA|TRBV6-5|TRBJ1-5
CASTSEQPNQPQHF
TGTGCCAGCACCTCGGAACAGCCCAATCAGCCCCAGCATTTT
>NA|NA|TRBV4-1|TRBJ1-1
CASSPGKSPMAEAFF
TGCGCCAGCAGCCCGGGGAAGTCCCCTATGGCTGAAGCTTTCTTT
>NA|few|TRBV5-4|TRBJ1-5
CASSSEGGQPQHF
TGTGCCAGCAGCTCCGAGGGCGGCCAGCCCCAGCATTTT
>NA|NA|TRBV6-6|TRBJ2-4
CASSLDGKENIQYF
TGTGCCAGCAGTTTGGATGGGAAGGAAAACATTCAGTACTTC
>TRBD2|NA|TRBV5-8|TRBJ2-1
CASSLAGGPVNEQFF
TGTGCCAGCAGCTTAGCGGGGGGGCCGGTCAATGAGCAGTTCTTC
>NA|NA|TRBV6-5|TRBJ2-2
CASSYFSRTGELFF
TGTGCCAGCAGTTACTTCAGCCGAACCGGGGAGCTGTTTTTT
>TRBD1|few|TRBV2|TRBJ2-7
CASSAGTGYEQYF
TGTGCCAGCAGCGCCGGGACAGGGTACGAGCAGTACTTC